What follows is one T cell receptor beta chain and its context. Its matching antigen is unknown. This sample's time point: week 3, after first cycle of checkpoint inhibitor. Only in-frame clones appear in the TCRdb table, and some are missing; sequencing was by immunoSEQ multiplex PCR. The sample includes approximately 13,000 clones, more than 75% of them seen just once. This specimen comes from a study of blood T cell dynamics during melanoma immunotherapy. Study details: Patients with metastatic melanoma got pembrolizumab or nivolumab-ipilimumab as first-line care. General observations from the study: Immune-effector CD8+ cells best matched cell-free DNA CDR3 sequences and were most clonal.

The germline gives CDR1 SGDLS, CDR2 YYNGEE. The CDR3 is 15 amino acids. The V gene lost 0 bases and the J gene lost 4 bases, with 10 bases spanning the gap. This receptor was taken from a human donor with melanoma. The starting material was effector memory CD8+ T cells from blood, obtained from a patient treated with checkpoint blockade. This sequence joins TRBV9 and TRBJ2-2; no reliable D call. CDR3 DNA: TGTGCCAGCAGCGTAGGGGGTTCTAGCACCGGGGAGCTGTTTTTT. Its translation is CASSVGGSSTGELFF.